Listed below are T cell receptor beta chains from one sample, sequenced in a study of CD8 T cells in Susac syndrome. One entry per CDR3 protein, called by TCRdb with MiXCR from the immunoSEQ multiplex PCR reads. Here the sample spans 95,000 to 150,000 distinct CDR3 sequences, roughly 94% being singletons. Sequenced: CD8+ T cells from PBMCs. These receptors were collected from a human donor with Susac syndrome. CDR3s include the opening cysteine and the closing phenylalanine or tryptophan. D genes are given only for firm matches. A clone size is listed for some rows: how often the clone was seen (once, few, many), or a class if it is expanded.

j_call: TRBJ2-2
clone_size: .
v_call: TRBV18
cdr3_length: 14
d_call: .
cdr3_aa: CASPPGDNTGELFF
cdr3_nt: TGTGCCAGCCCCCCGGGGGACAACACCGGGGAGCTGTTTTTT

j_call: TRBJ2-7
clone_size: .
v_call: TRBV29-1
cdr3_length: 12
d_call: TRBD1
cdr3_aa: CSAGTGFYEQYF
cdr3_nt: TGCAGCGCCGGGACAGGGTTCTACGAGCAGTACTTC

j_call: TRBJ1-1
clone_size: once
v_call: TRBV5-1
cdr3_length: 14
d_call: .
cdr3_aa: CASSLSRGGTEAFF
cdr3_nt: TGCGCCAGCAGCTTGTCCCGGGGAGGGACTGAAGCTTTCTTT

j_call: TRBJ2-1
clone_size: .
v_call: TRBV11-2
cdr3_length: 12
d_call: .
cdr3_aa: CASSFDRDEQFF
cdr3_nt: TGTGCCAGCAGCTTTGATAGGGATGAGCAGTTCTTC

j_call: TRBJ2-1
clone_size: .
v_call: TRBV20-1
cdr3_length: 15
d_call: .
cdr3_aa: CSAAPTRSSYNEQFF
cdr3_nt: TGCAGTGCTGCCCCTACCCGCAGCTCCTACAATGAGCAGTTCTTC

j_call: TRBJ1-4
clone_size: .
v_call: TRBV18
cdr3_length: 12
d_call: .
cdr3_aa: CASSSVNEKLFF
cdr3_nt: TGTGCCAGCTCATCCGTTAATGAAAAACTGTTTTTT

j_call: TRBJ1-2
clone_size: .
v_call: TRBV29-1
cdr3_length: 18
d_call: .
cdr3_aa: CSVEAQARDHPGSYGYTF
cdr3_nt: TGCAGCGTTGAAGCCCAGGCCCGGGACCACCCAGGGAGCTATGGCTACACCTTC

j_call: TRBJ2-3
clone_size: .
v_call: TRBV19
cdr3_length: 12
d_call: .
cdr3_aa: CASSLSTDTQYF
cdr3_nt: TGTGCCAGTAGTCTGAGCACAGATACGCAGTATTTT

j_call: TRBJ2-7
clone_size: .
v_call: TRBV9
cdr3_length: 17
d_call: TRBD2
cdr3_aa: CASSVAGLAGGTYEQYF
cdr3_nt: TGTGCCAGCAGCGTAGCTGGCCTAGCGGGGGGAACCTACGAGCAGTACTTC

j_call: TRBJ1-1
clone_size: .
v_call: TRBV7-9
cdr3_length: 14
d_call: TRBD1
cdr3_aa: CASSLNRGWTEAFF
cdr3_nt: TGTGCCAGCAGCTTAAACAGGGGATGGACTGAAGCTTTCTTT

j_call: TRBJ2-2
clone_size: .
v_call: TRBV27
cdr3_length: 12
d_call: .
cdr3_aa: CASSLSTGELFF
cdr3_nt: TGTGCCAGCAGTTTATCCACCGGGGAGCTGTTTTTT

j_call: TRBJ1-2
clone_size: .
v_call: TRBV7-9
cdr3_length: 13
d_call: TRBD1
cdr3_aa: CASSRTGGSGYTF
cdr3_nt: TGTGCCAGCAGCCGGACAGGGGGCTCTGGCTACACCTTC

j_call: TRBJ2-5
clone_size: once
v_call: TRBV4-3
cdr3_length: 16
d_call: TRBD2
cdr3_aa: CASSQDASGVVETQYF
cdr3_nt: TGCGCCAGCAGCCAAGATGCTAGCGGGGTGGTGGAGACCCAGTACTTC

j_call: TRBJ2-1
clone_size: .
v_call: TRBV7-9
cdr3_length: 13
d_call: TRBD1
cdr3_aa: CAGGTGWYNEQFF
cdr3_nt: TGTGCCGGCGGGACAGGGTGGTACAATGAGCAGTTCTTC

j_call: TRBJ2-7
clone_size: few
v_call: TRBV7-8
cdr3_length: 14
d_call: TRBD2
cdr3_aa: CASSLGLAEYEQYF
cdr3_nt: TGTGCCAGCAGCTTAGGGCTAGCGGAGTACGAGCAGTACTTC

j_call: TRBJ1-1
clone_size: .
v_call: TRBV29-1
cdr3_length: 14
d_call: .
cdr3_aa: CSVEGKAVNTEAFF
cdr3_nt: TGCAGCGTTGAAGGTAAAGCAGTGAACACTGAAGCTTTCTTT

j_call: TRBJ2-7
clone_size: .
v_call: TRBV7-8
cdr3_length: 15
d_call: .
cdr3_aa: CASSGPSDGNYEQYF
cdr3_nt: TGTGCCAGCAGCGGTCCTAGCGACGGTAACTACGAGCAGTACTTC

j_call: TRBJ2-1
clone_size: .
v_call: TRBV9
cdr3_length: 18
d_call: TRBD2
cdr3_aa: CASSVPSGGGSSYNEQFF
cdr3_nt: TGTGCCAGCAGCGTCCCTAGCGGGGGGGGGAGCTCCTACAATGAGCAGTTCTTC

j_call: TRBJ2-2
clone_size: .
v_call: TRBV6-2/TRBV6-3
cdr3_length: 14
d_call: .
cdr3_aa: CASSPGPNTGELFF
cdr3_nt: TGTGCCAGCAGTCCGGGACCGAACACCGGGGAGCTGTTTTTT

j_call: TRBJ1-5
clone_size: .
v_call: TRBV5-6
cdr3_length: 14
d_call: .
cdr3_aa: CASSLVSGNQPQHF
cdr3_nt: TGTGCCAGCAGCTTGGTTTCGGGCAATCAGCCCCAGCATTTT

j_call: TRBJ2-7
clone_size: .
v_call: TRBV20-1
cdr3_length: 13
d_call: .
cdr3_aa: CSASPEGEDEQYF
cdr3_nt: TGCAGTGCTAGCCCTGAGGGGGAAGACGAGCAGTACTTC

j_call: TRBJ2-3
clone_size: .
v_call: TRBV7-2
cdr3_length: 15
d_call: .
cdr3_aa: CASSLVGRAADTQYF
cdr3_nt: TGTGCCAGCAGCTTAGTGGGCAGGGCGGCAGATACGCAGTATTTT

j_call: TRBJ1-1
clone_size: .
v_call: TRBV9
cdr3_length: 13
d_call: .
cdr3_aa: CASSAPRAPEAFF
cdr3_nt: TGTGCCAGCAGCGCCCCCAGAGCCCCTGAAGCTTTCTTT

j_call: TRBJ1-5
clone_size: .
v_call: TRBV7-9
cdr3_length: 13
d_call: .
cdr3_aa: CASSSGRGEPQHF
cdr3_nt: TGTGCCAGCAGCTCTGGGAGGGGAGAGCCCCAGCATTTT

j_call: TRBJ1-2
clone_size: .
v_call: TRBV12-3/TRBV12-4
cdr3_length: 15
d_call: .
cdr3_aa: CASSEGGPPNYGYTF
cdr3_nt: TGTGCCAGCAGCGAGGGGGGGCCCCCAAACTATGGCTACACCTTC

j_call: TRBJ1-6
clone_size: .
v_call: TRBV2
cdr3_length: 15
d_call: .
cdr3_aa: CASRYDRSYNSPLHF
cdr3_nt: TGTGCCAGCAGATACGACAGGAGCTATAATTCACCCCTCCACTTT

j_call: TRBJ1-1
clone_size: .
v_call: TRBV5-1
cdr3_length: 14
d_call: TRBD1
cdr3_aa: CASSYRTGGTEAFF
cdr3_nt: TGCGCCAGCAGCTACCGGACAGGGGGCACTGAAGCTTTCTTT

j_call: TRBJ2-5
clone_size: once
v_call: TRBV3-1
cdr3_length: 11
d_call: .
cdr3_aa: CASSREGTQYF
cdr3_nt: TGTGCCAGCAGCCGAGAGGGGACCCAGTACTTC

j_call: TRBJ1-5
clone_size: .
v_call: TRBV15
cdr3_length: 16
d_call: .
cdr3_aa: CATSSGSAWGRQPQHF
cdr3_nt: TGTGCCACCAGCAGTGGATCCGCCTGGGGGCGGCAGCCCCAGCATTTT

j_call: TRBJ1-1
clone_size: .
v_call: TRBV7-9
cdr3_length: 15
d_call: TRBD1
cdr3_aa: CASSLGRDSRTEAFF
cdr3_nt: TGTGCCAGCAGCTTAGGTCGGGACAGTAGAACTGAAGCTTTCTTT

j_call: TRBJ2-2
clone_size: .
v_call: TRBV7-9
cdr3_length: 17
d_call: TRBD2
cdr3_aa: CASSLGLAGVVTGELFF
cdr3_nt: TGTGCCAGCAGCTTGGGACTAGCGGGGGTCGTTACCGGGGAGCTGTTTTTT

j_call: TRBJ2-5
clone_size: .
v_call: TRBV9
cdr3_length: 15
d_call: TRBD2
cdr3_aa: CASSVGGGLQETQYF
cdr3_nt: TGTGCCAGCAGCGTAGGCGGGGGGCTCCAAGAGACCCAGTACTTC

j_call: TRBJ2-7
clone_size: .
v_call: TRBV29-1
cdr3_length: 13
d_call: .
cdr3_aa: CSVALQDSYEQYF
cdr3_nt: TGCAGCGTTGCCCTCCAGGATTCCTACGAGCAGTACTTC

j_call: TRBJ2-5
clone_size: .
v_call: TRBV7-8
cdr3_length: 14
d_call: TRBD1
cdr3_aa: CASSRTGMEETQYF
cdr3_nt: TGTGCCAGCAGCCGGACAGGGATGGAAGAGACCCAGTACTTC

j_call: TRBJ1-5
clone_size: .
v_call: TRBV11-2
cdr3_length: 13
d_call: .
cdr3_aa: CASSDRISGPQHF
cdr3_nt: TGTGCCAGCAGCGACAGGATAAGTGGGCCCCAGCATTTT

j_call: TRBJ1-1
clone_size: .
v_call: TRBV5-1
cdr3_length: 11
d_call: .
cdr3_aa: CASRGLVEAFF
cdr3_nt: TGCGCCAGCCGGGGGCTGGTTGAAGCTTTCTTT

j_call: TRBJ1-1
clone_size: .
v_call: TRBV25-1
cdr3_length: 14
d_call: .
cdr3_aa: CASITQGPNTEAFF
cdr3_nt: TGTGCCAGCATCACGCAGGGTCCGAACACTGAAGCTTTCTTT

j_call: TRBJ2-3
clone_size: .
v_call: TRBV12-3/TRBV12-4
cdr3_length: 16
d_call: .
cdr3_aa: CASSSTAWGGTDTQYF
cdr3_nt: TGTGCCAGCAGTTCGACAGCCTGGGGGGGCACAGATACGCAGTATTTT